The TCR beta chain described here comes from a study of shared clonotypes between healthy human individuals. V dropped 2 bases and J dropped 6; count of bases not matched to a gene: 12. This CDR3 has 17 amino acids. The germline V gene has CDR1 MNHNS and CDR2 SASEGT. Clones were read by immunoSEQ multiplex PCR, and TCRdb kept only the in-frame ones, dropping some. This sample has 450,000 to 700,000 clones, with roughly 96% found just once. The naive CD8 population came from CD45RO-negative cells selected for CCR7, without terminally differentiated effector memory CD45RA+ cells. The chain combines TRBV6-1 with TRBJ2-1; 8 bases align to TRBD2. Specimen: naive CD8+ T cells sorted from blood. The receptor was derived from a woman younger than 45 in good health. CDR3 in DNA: TGTGCCAGCAGTGAAAGGGGCAGGGGCGGGAGGATCAATGAGCAGTTCTTC. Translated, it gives CASSERGRGGRINEQFF.